A single sample is the source of the 23 T cell receptor beta chains below, sequenced in a study of T cells after yellow fever vaccination. TCRdb used MiXCR to reprocess the 5' RACE reads, holding one entry per CDR3 protein. The repertoire holds about 250,000 distinct CDR3 sequences, with roughly 3.7% as singletons. Sequenced material: PBMCs, taken 15 days after the yellow fever booster vaccination. The receptors here all came from a man aged 18 to 29 who received the YFV17D yellow fever vaccine.

This clonotype was detected many times. This sequence joins TRBV20-1 and TRBJ1-2; no clear D gene. V shed 6 bases and J shed 8 bases, with 10 bases lying between them. Germline CDR1 DFQATT, CDR2 SNEGSKA (reference sequence). The CDR3 consists of 10 residues. CDR3 sequence (DNA): TGCAGTGCAATAATGGGGGGCTACACCTTC. The encoded protein is CSAIMGGYTF.

This clonotype was counted ten times or more. This chain joins TRBV2 and TRBJ1-2; D is unresolved. Trimming removed 6 bases from V and 5 bases from J, with 10 bases in between. Germline V gene lookup returns CDR1 SNHLY and CDR2 FYNNEI. The CDR3 is made up of 12 amino acids. CDR3 region: CASRSGSYGYTF. In nucleotides, the CDR3 is TGTGCCAGCAGGTCGGGATCTTATGGCTACACCTTC.

This clonotype was recorded a few times. The chain couples TRBV6-5 to TRBJ1-3; possible D gene TRBD1, 6 bases. V was shortened by 2 bases and J by 3 bases, with 23 bases between the two germline ends. The germline CDR1 and CDR2 sequences are MNHEY and SVGAGI. The CDR3 runs 19 residues. This CDR3 reads CASSYPTGTTLSVGNTIYF. CDR3 coding DNA: TGTGCCAGCAGTTACCCGACCGGGACAACGCTTTCAGTTGGAAACACCATATATTTT.

This clonotype was recorded many times. The chain carries TRBV29-1 and TRBJ2-5, with D hard to call. V lost 6 bases, J lost 5 bases, and 19 bases lay in between. CDR1 and CDR2 (germline): SQVTM, ANQGSEA. There are 14 residues in the CDR3. CDR3 sequence (DNA): TGCAGCGTCTATGGTCCACCTTTGGGGGAGACCCAGTACTTC. It yields the protein CSVYGPPLGETQYF.

In its sample, this clonotype was seen many times. This sequence joins TRBV19 and TRBJ1-6; 11 bases fit TRBD1. CDR1 and CDR2 (germline): LNHDA, SQIVND (reference sequence). This CDR3 spans 14 amino acids. The V gene end was trimmed by 7 bases and the J gene end by 9 bases; junction bases not matched to a gene: 5. The DNA for the CDR3 is TGTGCCAGTAAAACCGGGACAGGGGGTTCACCCCTCCACTTT. This encodes CASKTGTGGSPLHF.

V gene TRBV5-7 combines with J gene TRBJ1-1; D perhaps matches TRBD1 (5 bases). TRBV5-7 is treated as an ORF (open reading frame) with a function not yet certain. Trimming shortened V by 6 bases and J by 8 bases, and 14 bases separated the two germline ends. The length of the CDR3 is 12 residues. CDR3 region: CASTVLRGEAFF. As DNA, the CDR3 is TGTGCCAGCACCGTTTTGCGGGGGGAAGCTTTCTTT.

This clonotype was recorded at least ten times. The V call is TRBV20-1, the J call TRBJ1-5, with D tentatively TRBD1 (5 bases). Germline CDR1 reads DFQATT; CDR2 reads SNEGSKA (reference sequence). This CDR3 is built from 13 residues. V was shortened by 6 bases and J by 7 bases, with 16 bases between the two germline ends. CDR3 DNA sequence: TGCAGTGCCAGGGACGGCGCGCAACAGCCCCAGCATTTT. Translated: CSARDGAQQPQHF.

In its sample, this clonotype was seen many times. The rearrangement uses TRBV15 and TRBJ2-3; 7 bases are a match to TRBD2. The V gene's germline CDR1 is LNHNV and CDR2 YYDKDF (reference sequence). With V trimmed by 0 bases and J by 2 bases, 8 bases remained unmatched. The CDR3 contains 17 residues. CDR3 region: CATSRDGVRGTTDTQYF. The CDR3 bases are TGTGCCACCAGCAGAGATGGTGTGCGGGGGACCACAGATACGCAGTATTTT.

This clonotype was found many times. V gene TRBV4-2 combines with J gene TRBJ1-3; D is unclear. Trimming cost V 1 base and J 0 bases, with 16 bases left between them. This CDR3 region has 18 residues. Germline values: CDR1 LGHNA, CDR2 YNFKEQ. CDR3 residues: CASSQAEAAKSSGNTIYF. The DNA for the CDR3 is TGTGCCAGCAGCCAAGCTGAGGCCGCTAAAAGCTCTGGAAACACCATATATTTT.

This clonotype was counted ten times or more. The rearrangement links TRBV27 to TRBJ2-2, with 8 bases aligning to TRBD1. V gave up 2 bases and J gave up 6 bases; unmatched junction bases: 8. This CDR3 has 16 amino acids. Germline V CDR1 and CDR2: MNHEY, SMNVEV (reference sequence). The CDR3 sequence: CASSLEDRVPSGELFF. The CDR3 DNA reads as TGTGCCAGCAGTTTAGAGGACAGGGTGCCCTCCGGGGAGCTGTTTTTT.

Many counts were recorded for this clonotype. The chain couples TRBV7-6 to TRBJ2-5; D not resolved. CDR3 length equals 12 residues. Germline loops: CDR1 SGHVS, CDR2 FNYEAQ. V was trimmed by 4 bases and J by 4 bases, leaving 7 bases between them. Here the CDR3 DNA reads TGTGCCAGCAGCTCCCTCCGAGAGACCCAGTACTTC. Amino acids: CASSSLRETQYF.

This clonotype showed up many times. The gene calls are TRBV7-8 and TRBJ1-2, with D tentatively TRBD1 (6 bases). V lost 1 base, J lost 4 bases, and 16 bases lay in between. From germline, CDR1 is SGHVS and CDR2 FQNEAQ. This CDR3 is built from 16 residues. DNA for the CDR3: TGTGCCAGCAGCTTAGTGGCAGGGGCATCGGGCTATGGCTACACCTTC. As protein: CASSLVAGASGYGYTF.

Ten or more counts support this clonotype. The V and J genes are TRBV10-3 and TRBJ2-2; D tentatively reads TRBD1 or TRBD2 (5 bases each). Germline CDR1 ENHRY, CDR2 SYGVKD. This CDR3 is built from 15 residues. V gave up 8 bases and J gave up 3 bases, with 16 bases separating them. CDR3 loop: CAIRAALGDTGELFF. CDR3 in DNA: TGTGCCATCCGGGCGGCTCTGGGGGACACCGGGGAGCTGTTTTTT.

This clonotype showed up many times. The chain combines TRBV20-1 with TRBJ2-3; D gene ambiguous. V lost 3 bases and J lost 3, with 4 bases in between. The CDR3 covers 11 residues. Germline lookup yields CDR1 DFQATT and CDR2 SNEGSKA (reference sequence). The CDR3 reads CSARATDTQYF. CDR3 coding DNA: TGCAGTGCTAGGGCGACAGATACGCAGTATTTT.

This clonotype has at least ten counts. The J gene is TRBJ1-1, the V gene TRBV5-1, with 8 bases aligning to TRBD1. The CDR3 is 16 amino acids. Trimming removed 5 bases from V and 11 bases from J; junction bases left unmatched: 20. Germline lookup yields CDR1 SGHRS and CDR2 YFSETQ. The DNA of the CDR3 is TGCGCCAGCAGGGCTAGCATCGGACAGGGCCACTTTCCGGCTTTCTTT. It yields the protein CASRASIGQGHFPAFF.

This clonotype was counted at least ten times. The genes are TRBV5-4 and TRBJ2-7; no clear D. The CDR3 has 13 residues. V dropped 5 bases and J dropped 1 base, with 10 bases sitting between them. Germline CDR1 is SGHNT and CDR2 is YYREEE (reference sequence). CDR3 in amino acids: CASSRSNSYEQYF. CDR3 DNA sequence: TGTGCCAGCAGTCGTAGCAATTCCTACGAGCAGTACTTC.

This clonotype came up many times. This chain uses TRBV20-1 with TRBJ2-7; D may correspond to TRBD1 or TRBD2 (5 bases each). The CDR3 is 14 amino acids. Trimming cost V 6 bases and J 3 bases, with 18 bases left between them. Germline CDR1 DFQATT, CDR2 SNEGSKA (reference sequence). CDR3 in amino acids: CSADSGRVIYEQYV. The DNA for the CDR3 is TGCAGTGCCGACTCGGGACGGGTGATCTACGAGCAGTACGTC.

In this sample, this clonotype turned up many times. The rearrangement links TRBV12-3 or TRBV12-4 to TRBJ2-3; 8 nucleotides line up with TRBD2. The CDR3 is 15 residues long. V lost 4 bases and J lost 2; bases outside the gene matches: 5. The CDR3 protein is CASSSLSGDTDTQYF. The CDR3 DNA sequence: TGTGCCAGCAGTTCCCTTAGCGGGGACACAGATACGCAGTATTTT.

This clonotype was found many times. The chain carries TRBV6-6 and TRBJ1-5, with TRBD1 matching 7 bases. The germline gives CDR1 MNHNY, CDR2 SVGAGI (reference sequence). Trimming removed 4 bases from V and 1 base from J; junction bases left unmatched: 16. This CDR3 has 19 residues. The CDR3 DNA reads as TGTGCCAGCAGTTCTAGGACAGGTGGACGGATCGGGAGCAATCAGCCCCAGCATTTT. As protein: CASSSRTGGRIGSNQPQHF.

This clonotype occurred many times. The V and J genes are TRBV4-1 and TRBJ1-1; D may be TRBD1 (6 bases). Looked up from germline, CDR1 is MGHRA and CDR2 is YSYEKL. This CDR3 region has 14 residues. V was pared by 5 bases and J by 6 bases, with 16 bases between. The CDR3 DNA reads TGCGCCAGCAGCGCCAGGGGTGCCTCCGCTGAAGCTTTCTTT. The encoded protein is CASSARGASAEAFF.

This clonotype has a count of ten or more. V and J are TRBV29-1 and TRBJ2-5; possibly TRBD2 for D (5 bases). V lost 2 bases and J lost 3, with 10 bases in between. Germline V CDR1 and CDR2: SQVTM, ANQGSEA. The CDR3 loop spans 13 amino acids. The DNA for the CDR3 is TGCAGCGTTGAAAAGGACTTTAAAGAGACCCAGTACTTC. Amino acids: CSVEKDFKETQYF.

On this clonotype itself: A clone one base away is much larger, so this may be a read error. V is TRBV27 and J is TRBJ2-3; D not certain. V was clipped by 1 base and J by 4 bases, with 15 bases between them. The CDR3 is 16 residues long. The V gene's germline CDR1 is MNHEY and CDR2 SMNVEV (reference sequence). CDR3 coding DNA: TGTGCCAGCAGTTTATTACGTGGGGTTAGCTCAGATACGCAGTATTTT. Amino acids: CASSLLRGVSSDTQYF.

This clonotype has ten or more counts. The gene calls are TRBV18 and TRBJ2-7; 8 positions match TRBD2. V shed 6 bases and J 6 bases; nucleotides not matched to a gene: 19. Germline values: CDR1 KGHSH, CDR2 LQKENI. This CDR3 contains 17 residues. The CDR3, as DNA: TGTGCCAGCTCCCGCCTTGGACTAGCAGGAAAGTACGGCGAGCAGTACGTC. The encoded protein is CASSRLGLAGKYGEQYV.